Listed here are 19 T cell receptor beta chains from one sample, sequenced in a study of cytomegalovirus exposure and HLA in healthy donors. PCR amplification relied on 60 Vbeta primers (plus 13 Jbeta primers). Generated by immunoSEQ multiplex PCR, the TCRdb table keeps only in-frame clones and is missing some. The table shows more than 95,000 clones, with 60% to 85% occurring only once. The material sequenced was PBMCs. The receptors were gathered from a woman aged 40 to 50 in good health and CMV-seronegative.

The rearrangement links TRBV5-6 to TRBJ2-7, with D hard to call. The germline CDR1 and CDR2 sequences are SGHDT and YYEEEE. V dropped 0 bases and J dropped 6 bases, with 16 bases sitting between them. This CDR3 spans 15 amino acids. The CDR3 here is CASSLGAGHSFEQYF. For the CDR3, the DNA is TGTGCCAGCAGCTTGGGGGCAGGCCATTCTTTCGAGCAGTACTTC. Based on the CDR3 plus reference TRBV5-6 and TRBJ2-7, the full variable domain is DAGVTQSPTHLIKTRGQQVTLRCSPKSGHDTVSWYQQALGQGPQFIFQYYEEEERQRGNFPDRFSGHQFPNYSSELNVNALLLGDSALYLCASSLGAGHSFEQYFGPGTRLTVT.

The CDR3 region is CASSFRSGSGYEQYF. Written as DNA, the CDR3 is TGTGCCAGCAGTTTCCGAAGCGGGAGCGGCTACGAGCAGTACTTC. This sequence joins TRBV28 and TRBJ2-7; 8 nucleotides match TRBD2. Germline values: CDR1 MDHEN, CDR2 SYDVKM. The CDR3 consists of 15 residues. The junction had 7 bases not matched to a gene; V was cut back by 3 bases and J by 3 bases. Combining the CDR3 with reference TRBV28 and TRBJ2-7 gives the whole variable domain DVKVTQSSRYLVKRTGEKVFLECVQDMDHENMFWYRQDPGLGLRLIYFSYDVKMKEKGDIPEGYSVSREKKERFSLILESASTNQTSMYLCASSFRSGSGYEQYFGPGTRLTVT.

The J gene is TRBJ2-5, the V gene TRBV19, with 9 bases identical to TRBD2. Germline CDR1 reads LNHDA; CDR2 reads SQIVND (reference sequence). The CDR3 spans 16 residues. With V trimmed by 2 bases and J by 3 bases, 7 bases remained unmatched. CDR3 in amino acids: CASSIISGSLKETQYF. CDR3 nucleotides: TGTGCCAGTAGTATAATTAGCGGGAGTCTGAAAGAGACCCAGTACTTC.

This clone appeared a few times. The V and J genes are TRBV7-9 and TRBJ2-1; D might be TRBD2 (6 bases). The ends were cut back, 7 bases at V and 1 base at J, with 11 bases in the middle. Germline loops: CDR1 SEHNR, CDR2 FQNEAQ (reference sequence). This CDR3 contains 14 residues. The CDR3 DNA reads as TGTGCCAGCAACGGGAGAGGATCCTACAATGAGCAGTTCTTC. It is translated as CASNGRGSYNEQFF.

The rearrangement uses TRBV28 and TRBJ1-1; unclear D gene. Germline CDR1 is MDHEN and CDR2 is SYDVKM. This CDR3 contains 13 residues. The ends were cut back, 7 bases at V and 0 bases at J, with 9 bases in the middle. This chain's CDR3 is CASTPVMNTEAFF. In DNA, the CDR3 is TGTGCCAGCACCCCAGTCATGAACACTGAAGCTTTCTTT.

The chain has TRBV7-6 and TRBJ2-1; 11 bases map to TRBD2. The J segment lost 8 bases and the V segment lost 4 bases, leaving 7 bases of the junction unmatched. CDR3 length equals 15 residues. Germline CDR1 reads SGHVS; CDR2 reads FNYEAQ. CDR3 nucleotides: TGTGCCAGCAGCTCATTAGCGGGAGGGAGGGATGAGCAGTTCTTC. This sequence encodes CASSSLAGGRDEQFF.

This clone was counted between two and nine times. The rearrangement uses TRBV28 and TRBJ2-7; 8 bases are shared with TRBD1. The length of the CDR3 is 15 residues. CDR1 is MDHEN and CDR2 is SYDVKM in the germline V gene. Trimming at V came to 7 bases and at J to 3 bases, leaving 11 bases not matched to a gene. This CDR3 is CASTTLRDRIYEQYF. The CDR3 DNA is TGTGCCAGCACCACACTCCGGGACAGGATCTACGAGCAGTACTTC.

The rearrangement links TRBV19 to TRBJ2-2; D gene ambiguous. The V gene's germline CDR1 is LNHDA and CDR2 SQIVND (reference sequence). The CDR3 runs 15 residues. V lost 6 bases and J lost 1, with 12 bases in between. The CDR3 region is CASSPRGGNTGELFF. The CDR3 DNA reads as TGTGCCAGTAGCCCTAGAGGTGGGAACACCGGGGAGCTGTTTTTT.

This rearrangement joins TRBV21-1 to TRBJ1-4; TRBD1, as called in the table, went unchecked against the DNA. TRBV21-1 is a pseudogene segment. The CDR3 extends over 16 amino acids. DNA for the CDR3: TGTGCCAGCAGCCACGTACAGGGGACATGCGGTGAAAAACTGTTTTTT. Translation gives CASSHVQGTCGEKLFF.

The V call is TRBV5-1, the J call TRBJ2-2; 10 bases align to TRBD2. CDR3 size: 16 residues. Trimming removed 0 bases from V and 5 bases from J; junction bases left unmatched: 4. CDR1 is SGHRS and CDR2 is YFSETQ in the germline V gene. This CDR3 reads CASSLGSSGRTGELFF. CDR3 sequence (DNA): TGCGCCAGCAGCTTGGGGTCTAGCGGGAGAACCGGGGAGCTGTTTTTT.

The chain combines TRBV19 with TRBJ1-2, with TRBD1 matching over 9 bases. The V and J ends lost 3 bases and 7 bases, in that order; junction bases with no gene match: 6. Per the germline V gene, CDR1 is LNHDA and CDR2 is SQIVND (reference sequence). The CDR3 has 14 amino acids. CDR3 DNA sequence: TGTGCCAGTAGTATCACAGGGGGCGCGGGTGGCTACACCTTC. Its translation: CASSITGGAGGYTF.

The chain uses TRBV7-2 and TRBJ2-5, with 9 bases fitting TRBD2. In germline, CDR1 is SGHTA, CDR2 FQGNSA. Germline trimming cut 4 bases from V and 3 bases from J; bases unmatched to any gene: 3. This CDR3 spans 14 amino acids. The CDR3 loop is CASSSRLAEETQYF. The CDR3 DNA reads as TGTGCCAGCAGCTCCCGACTAGCGGAAGAGACCCAGTACTTC.

This clone occurred a few times. The rearrangement uses TRBV28 and TRBJ1-3; maybe TRBD1 (6 bases). V was cut by 5 bases and J by 2 bases, with 13 bases left in between. Germline assignment: CDR1 MDHEN and CDR2 SYDVKM. The CDR3 contains 15 residues. The CDR3 DNA reads TGTGCCAGCAGTCATCCCACAGGGACTGGAAACACCATATATTTT. Translated: CASSHPTGTGNTIYF.

The chain couples TRBV11-3 to TRBJ2-7, with D perhaps matching TRBD1 (7 bases). The germline V gene encodes CDR1 SGHNT and CDR2 YENEEA. V was cut by 1 base and J by 1 base, with 14 bases left in between. The CDR3 covers 16 residues. This CDR3 is CASSLGRGLSSYEQYF. The DNA for the CDR3 is TGTGCCAGCAGCTTAGGGAGGGGGCTATCGTCCTACGAGCAGTACTTC.

This chain joins TRBV28 and TRBJ2-7, with 8 positions matching TRBD2. The CDR3 length is 18 residues. CDR1 and CDR2 from the germline V gene are MDHEN and SYDVKM. V shed 10 bases, J shed 0 bases, and the junction held 20 bases outside the gene matches. CDR3 coding DNA: TGTGCCACCGCCGGCGGGGGGCGATTGGGGGGCAGCTCCTACGAGCAGTACTTC. Protein product: CATAGGGRLGGSSYEQYF.

The V and J genes are TRBV2 and TRBJ2-3; 8 bases line up with TRBD2. With V trimmed by 10 bases and J by 1 base, 7 bases remained unmatched. Germline CDR1 is SNHLY and CDR2 is FYNNEI. This CDR3 region has 14 residues. CDR3 in amino acids: CAITRLARTDTQYF. The CDR3 coding sequence is TGTGCCATAACTCGACTAGCGCGCACAGATACGCAGTATTTT.

This chain joins TRBV5-1 and TRBJ2-7; D may be TRBD1 (5 bases). The CDR3 spans 15 residues. Trimming cost V 0 bases and J 5 bases, with 15 bases left between them. From germline, CDR1 is SGHRS and CDR2 YFSETQ. CDR3 nucleotide sequence: TGCGCCAGCAGCTTGGCCGGGCAGGGAAGGGACGAGCAGTACTTC. Its protein product is CASSLAGQGRDEQYF.

The rearrangement joins TRBV7-9 to TRBJ1-4; 7 bases line up with TRBD1. This CDR3 has 14 amino acids. V gave up 6 bases and J gave up 8 bases; unmatched junction bases: 9. Germline V gene data show CDR1 as SEHNR and CDR2 as FQNEAQ (reference sequence). For the CDR3, the DNA is TGTGCCAGCAGTCGGACAGGATTTGGGGAAAAACTGTTTTTT. This translates into CASSRTGFGEKLFF.

Remarks on this clone: One junction end disagrees with the germline gene, perhaps due to a read error. This chain uses TRBV7-9 with TRBJ2-3; D uncertain. This CDR3 is 14 amino acids long. Germline assignment: CDR1 SEHNR and CDR2 FQNEAQ (reference sequence). This CDR3 reads CSSSLTIATDTQYF. The CDR3 DNA reads TGTTCCAGCAGCCTGACAATTGCCACAGATACGCAGTATTTT.